The 28 T cell receptor beta chains below all came from one sample that was sequenced in a study of shared clonotypes between healthy human individuals. The table came from immunoSEQ multiplex PCR; TCRdb's copy has only in-frame clones and leaves some out. Of millions of clones in the sample, about 92% were seen once. The sequenced sample consisted of naive CD4+ T cells sorted from blood. Noted subset: CD45RA+ positively selected. These receptors came from a young man in good health.

This chain uses TRBV7-9 with TRBJ1-6, with D perhaps TRBD1 (6 bases). Looked up from germline, CDR1 is SEHNR and CDR2 is FQNEAQ (reference sequence). Trimming removed 1 base from V and 7 bases from J, with 11 bases in between. The CDR3 is 15 amino acids. The CDR3 region has the DNA TGTGCCAGCAGCTTAGGGGCAGGGGCGAATTCACCCCTCCACTTT. It translates to CASSLGAGANSPLHF.

Note on this clone: The same CDR3 can be traced to other DNA sequences in this sample. The J gene is TRBJ2-5, the V gene TRBV5-6; 8 bases map to TRBD1. The germline gives CDR1 SGHDT, CDR2 YYEEEE. Trimming cost V 4 bases and J 5 bases; bases outside gene matches: 7. The CDR3 is 14 residues long. CDR3: CASSPGQGRETQYF. DNA of the CDR3: TGTGCCAGCAGCCCAGGACAGGGCAGGGAGACCCAGTACTTC.

The rearrangement links TRBV6-5 to TRBJ2-7; TRBD1 agrees at 9 bases. J lost 2 bases, V lost 5 bases, and 7 bases had no gene match. There are 15 residues in the CDR3. The germline V gene encodes CDR1 MNHEY and CDR2 SVGAGI. The CDR3 is CASSQRGQGPYEQYF. The DNA of the CDR3 is TGTGCCAGCAGTCAGCGGGGACAGGGTCCCTACGAGCAGTACTTC.

V gene TRBV28 combines with J gene TRBJ2-7; D is ambiguous. The V end lost 7 bases, the J end lost 2 bases, and 9 bases lay between the germline ends. CDR3 length: 12 residues. Per the germline V gene, CDR1 is MDHEN and CDR2 is SYDVKM. The CDR3 reads CASTLPPYEQYF. The CDR3 nucleotides read TGTGCCAGCACCCTCCCCCCCTACGAGCAGTACTTC.

CDR3 in amino acids: CASGTGDSPLHF. The CDR3 DNA sequence: TGTGCCAGCGGGACAGGGGATTCACCCCTCCACTTT. The chain is built from TRBV6-5 and TRBJ1-6; 10 bases match TRBD1. From germline, CDR1 is MNHEY and CDR2 SVGAGI. Losses at the gene ends were 8 bases for V and 8 bases for J; bases not matched to a gene: 0. This CDR3 comprises 12 residues.

The chain carries TRBV7-9 and TRBJ2-1, with D perhaps TRBD1 (6 bases). Germline CDR1 reads SEHNR; CDR2 reads FQNEAQ (reference sequence). V lost 5 bases, J lost 6 bases, and 20 bases lay in between. This CDR3 has 16 residues. The CDR3 DNA reads as TGTGCCAGCAGCCCGCTGACAGGAAGGGGTCCCAATGAGCAGTTCTTC. Protein product: CASSPLTGRGPNEQFF.

The chain links TRBV5-1 to TRBJ2-3, with D possibly matching TRBD1 (6 bases). The CDR3 is 15 amino acids. V lost 4 bases to trimming and J lost 5 bases, with 17 bases between them. Germline assignment: CDR1 SGHRS and CDR2 YFSETQ. This CDR3 is CASSASGVRGDTQYF. The CDR3, as DNA: TGCGCCAGCAGCGCTTCAGGGGTAAGAGGAGATACGCAGTATTTT.

The chain combines TRBV19 with TRBJ2-5; TRBD1 aligns across 7 bases. CDR3 length: 14 amino acids. J was trimmed by 1 base and V by 5 bases; bases with no gene match: 4. Per the germline V gene, CDR1 is LNHDA and CDR2 is SQIVND (reference sequence). CDR3 nucleotides: TGTGCCAGTAGTGCTGACAGGGTCCAAGAGACCCAGTACTTC. This encodes CASSADRVQETQYF.

J is TRBJ2-5 and V is TRBV28; D is unclear. The V end was cut by 8 bases, the J end by 5 bases, with 12 bases between. The CDR3 is 12 residues long. Germline loops: CDR1 MDHEN, CDR2 SYDVKM. Written as DNA, the CDR3 is TGTGCCAGCGGCCCACACCGGGAGACCCAGTACTTC. Amino acids: CASGPHRETQYF.

The table lists this clone with a count of one. The J gene is TRBJ2-2, the V gene TRBV11-3; D call uncertain. This CDR3 spans 14 amino acids. Germline CDR1 SGHNT, CDR2 YENEEA. V gave up 5 bases and J gave up 2 bases, with 9 bases separating them. The CDR3 sequence: CASSPRPNTGELFF. The CDR3 nucleotides are TGTGCCAGCAGCCCGCGGCCTAACACCGGGGAGCTGTTTTTT.

This clone was seen more than once but under ten times. Other DNA sequences in this specimen translate into the identical CDR3. This sequence joins TRBV18 and TRBJ1-2, with 7 bases that match TRBD1. V shed 6 bases, J shed 3 bases, and the junction held 4 bases outside the gene matches. Germline V lookup: CDR1 KGHSH, CDR2 LQKENI. The CDR3 totals 13 residues. The DNA for the CDR3 is TGTGCCAGCTCTCCCGACAGGGACTATGGCTACACCTTC. Protein: CASSPDRDYGYTF.

The chain is built from TRBV4-1 and TRBJ2-1, with D tentatively TRBD1 or TRBD2 (5 bases each). The CDR3 covers 15 residues. The germline gives CDR1 MGHRA, CDR2 YSYEKL. Trimming pared 4 bases from V and 3 bases from J, leaving 13 bases between. CDR3 coding DNA: TGCGCCAGCAGCCCTGGGGCGGACTTCTACAATGAGCAGTTCTTC. This codes for CASSPGADFYNEQFF.

The rearrangement joins TRBV4-1 to TRBJ2-3, with a weak D call TRBD2 (7 bases). The germline V and J ends were trimmed by 1 base and 0 bases, with 14 bases remaining between them. The CDR3 has 17 residues. Germline CDR1 and CDR2: MGHRA and YSYEKL. CDR3 DNA sequence: TGCGCCAGCAGCCAAGGATCCGCGGGGGCTAGCACAGATACGCAGTATTTT. Translating it yields CASSQGSAGASTDTQYF.

The rearrangement joins TRBV4-3 to TRBJ2-1; D might be TRBD1 (6 bases). The CDR3 totals 15 residues. Trimming cost V 1 base and J 4 bases, with 11 bases left between them. Germline lookup yields CDR1 LGHNA and CDR2 YSLEER. CDR3 in DNA: TGCGCCAGCAGCCAAGGACAGGCCAGTTACAATGAGCAGTTCTTC. Protein: CASSQGQASYNEQFF.

This chain links TRBV21-1 with TRBJ2-2; TRBD2 is taken as the D call from the table, unchecked against the DNA. TRBV21-1 is flagged as a pseudogene. CDR3 size: 14 residues. CDR3 protein: CASSRWRRVGELFF. CDR3 nucleotide sequence: TGTGCCAGCAGCAGGTGGAGGAGAGTCGGGGAGCTGTTTTTT.

The chain couples TRBV19 to TRBJ2-1; D unresolved. The CDR3 length is 14 residues. Trimming left V 2 bases short and J 10 bases short, with 15 bases between. Germline V gene data show CDR1 as LNHDA and CDR2 as SQIVND (reference sequence). The CDR3 DNA is TGTGCCAGTAGTATATGGCCAACCTCTCTAGAGCAGTTCTTC. Translating it yields CASSIWPTSLEQFF. Full variable domain (remainder filled in from reference TRBV19 and TRBJ2-1): DGGITQSPKYLFRKEGQNVTLSCEQNLNHDAMYWYRQDPGQGLRLIYYSQIVNDFQKGDIAEGYSVSREKKESFPLTVTSAQKNPTAFYLCASSIWPTSLEQFFGPGTRLTVL.

This clone was detected only once. This chain links TRBV5-1 with TRBJ1-2; D is possibly TRBD1 (5 bases). The CDR3 has 14 residues. V lost 2 bases to trimming and J lost 8 bases, with 16 bases between them. The germline V gene encodes CDR1 SGHRS and CDR2 YFSETQ. CDR3 loop: CASSFPDLRGGYTF. The CDR3 nucleotides are TGCGCCAGCAGCTTCCCCGACCTTAGGGGAGGCTACACCTTC.

Written as DNA, the CDR3 is TGTGCCAGCAGCTTCGGAAGAGGGCCCCAAGAGACCCAGTACTTC. It specifies CASSFGRGPQETQYF. The chain is built from TRBV11-3 and TRBJ2-5; perhaps TRBD2 as D (5 bases). V was shortened by 3 bases and J by 1 base, with 12 bases between the two germline ends. CDR1 SGHNT and CDR2 YENEEA come from the germline V gene. CDR3 size: 15 residues.

The chain couples TRBV5-1 to TRBJ1-4; 7 positions match TRBD1. This CDR3 spans 15 amino acids. Per the germline V gene, CDR1 is SGHRS and CDR2 is YFSETQ. Trimming at V came to 2 bases and at J to 3 bases, leaving 4 bases not matched to a gene. The CDR3 bases are TGCGCCAGCAGCTTTATGGGACAGCCTAATGAAAAACTGTTTTTT. Translated, it gives CASSFMGQPNEKLFF.

V and J are TRBV5-6 and TRBJ2-7; TRBD2 matches at 8 bases. The V and J ends lost 2 bases and 9 bases, in that order; junction bases with no gene match: 16. This CDR3 is built from 16 residues. Germline V gene sequence: CDR1 SGHDT, CDR2 YYEEEE. The CDR3: CASSFGIGAGVLRQYF. The CDR3 DNA sequence: TGTGCCAGCAGCTTTGGGATTGGAGCGGGAGTACTGCGGCAGTACTTC.

The chain employs TRBV2 and TRBJ2-1, with 8 bases identical to TRBD2. V was pared by 1 base and J by 7 bases, with 9 bases of the junction left unmatched. Germline values: CDR1 SNHLY, CDR2 FYNNEI. The CDR3 has 16 residues. The CDR3 DNA is TGTGCCAGCAGTGAAGTGACCAGCGGGGGCAGGAATGAGCAGTTCTTC. It is translated as CASSEVTSGGRNEQFF.

As regards this clone: The same CDR3 is also encoded by other DNA sequences in this sample. The chain has TRBV5-1 and TRBJ2-2; D uncertain. Germline V gene data show CDR1 as SGHRS and CDR2 as YFSETQ. The CDR3 loop spans 14 amino acids. Trimming shortened V by 4 bases and J by 2 bases, and 9 bases separated the two germline ends. In nucleotides, the CDR3 is TGCGCCAGCAGCCTCCAGCCAAACACCGGGGAGCTGTTTTTT. Translating it yields CASSLQPNTGELFF.

The gene calls are TRBV19 and TRBJ1-2, with TRBD1 as a possible D gene (6 bases). The V end was cut by 6 bases, the J end by 3 bases, with 11 bases between. This CDR3 comprises 13 residues. Germline-derived CDR1 and CDR2 are LNHDA and SQIVND (reference sequence). For the CDR3, the DNA is TGTGCCAGTAGCACACAGGGCGACTATGGCTACACCTTC. It codes for CASSTQGDYGYTF.

The chain employs TRBV5-6 and TRBJ2-7, with 10 bases aligning to TRBD2. Trimming cost V 0 bases and J 5 bases; bases outside gene matches: 5. Germline assignment: CDR1 SGHDT and CDR2 YYEEEE. This CDR3 contains 15 residues. The CDR3 loop is CASSLVGTSDDEQYF. The CDR3 DNA reads TGTGCCAGCAGCTTGGTGGGGACTAGCGACGACGAGCAGTACTTC.

The chain is built from TRBV19 and TRBJ1-1, with D hard to call. CDR1 is LNHDA and CDR2 is SQIVND in the germline V gene (reference sequence). This CDR3 has 13 amino acids. Trimming removed 10 bases at V and 3 bases at J, with 15 bases between. The CDR3 is CATSSGRHTEAFF. In DNA, the CDR3 is TGTGCCACCAGCTCCGGGAGACACACTGAAGCTTTCTTT.

The chain recombines TRBV20-1 with TRBJ2-1; D unclear. The V gene's germline CDR1 is DFQATT and CDR2 SNEGSKA (reference sequence). With 5 bases removed from V and 10 bases from J, the gap between germline ends came to 12 bases. The CDR3 loop spans 11 amino acids. The CDR3 loop reads CSAYSLVEQFF. The CDR3 DNA sequence: TGCAGTGCTTACTCGTTGGTGGAGCAGTTCTTC.

The rearrangement links TRBV7-9 to TRBJ1-3; D is ambiguous. Germline loops: CDR1 SEHNR, CDR2 FQNEAQ (reference sequence). Trimming left V 5 bases short and J 0 bases short, with 20 bases between. The CDR3 spans 18 residues. CDR3 in amino acids: CASSLGRTTAGSGNTIYF. Here the CDR3 DNA reads TGTGCCAGCAGCCTCGGACGTACGACGGCGGGCTCTGGAAACACCATATATTTT.

In this sample, this clone turned up a few times. The rearrangement joins TRBV30 to TRBJ1-1; TRBD1 might be the D (6 bases). The ends were cut back, 0 bases at V and 4 bases at J, with 15 bases in the middle. The CDR3 sequence is 15 residues long. Germline V gene lookup returns CDR1 GTSNPN and CDR2 SVGIG (reference sequence). CDR3 nucleotides: TGTGCCTGGAGTGTGTTCGGGGGCGGCGGCACTGAAGCTTTCTTT. Protein product: CAWSVFGGGGTEAFF.